A single sample gave rise to the 21 T cell receptor beta chains below, sequenced in a study of early T cells in non-severe SARS-CoV-2 infection. A single record per CDR3 protein comes from TCRdb applying MiXCR to the 5' RACE reads. This table holds more than 75,000 distinct CDR3 sequences, approximately 13% found once. The specimen sequenced was whole blood. These receptors all come from an adult who was a healthcare worker with PCR-confirmed SARS-CoV-2 infection or an uninfected control (not recorded which).

This clonotype was seen a few times. V is TRBV19 and J is TRBJ2-1; 11 bases are a match to TRBD1. Germline V gene data show CDR1 as LNHDA and CDR2 as SQIVND (reference sequence). Germline trimming cut 4 bases from V and 3 bases from J; bases unmatched to any gene: 5. CDR3 length equals 16 residues. CDR3 nucleotide sequence: TGTGCCAGTAGTAATACCGGGACAGGGGGCTACAATGAGCAGTTCTTC. Its protein is CASSNTGTGGYNEQFF.

This chain connects TRBV29-1 to TRBJ1-2; a possible D gene is TRBD1 (6 bases). V dropped 6 bases and J dropped 4 bases, with 9 bases sitting between them. The CDR3 is 11 amino acids. CDR1 and CDR2 (germline): SQVTM, ANQGSEA. Written as DNA, the CDR3 is TGCAGCGTACCGACAGGCTATGGCTACACCTTC. This translates into CSVPTGYGYTF.

In DNA form, the CDR3 reads TGCAGTGCTAGAATGCTAGCGGAGACCCAGTACTTC. It yields the protein CSARMLAETQYF. The rearrangement uses TRBV20-1 and TRBJ2-5, with D perhaps matching TRBD2 (6 bases). Germline V gives CDR1 DFQATT, CDR2 SNEGSKA (reference sequence). The V gene lost 2 bases and the J gene lost 5 bases, with 9 bases spanning the gap. The CDR3 runs 12 residues.

The rearrangement joins TRBV7-2 to TRBJ2-7; no clear D gene. The CDR3 runs to 14 residues. Trimming removed 3 bases at V and 2 bases at J, with 11 bases between. Germline assignment: CDR1 SGHTA and CDR2 FQGNSA. The CDR3, as DNA: TGTGCCAGCAGCTTTCAGGCAGATCCCTACGAGCAGTACTTC. Residues: CASSFQADPYEQYF. Full variable domain (remainder filled in from reference TRBV7-2 and TRBJ2-7): GAGVSQSPSNKVTEKGKDVELRCDPISGHTALYWYRQSLGQGLEFLIYFQGNSAPDKSGLPSDRFSAERTGGSVSTLTIQRTQQEDSAVYLCASSFQADPYEQYFGPGTRLTVT.

The CDR3 sequence: CASSWWTSQETQYF. The CDR3 coding sequence is TGCGCCAGCAGCTGGTGGACTAGTCAAGAGACCCAGTACTTC. The chain recombines TRBV5-1 with TRBJ2-5; 7 bases are shared with TRBD2. Germline V gene sequence: CDR1 SGHRS, CDR2 YFSETQ. Unmatched junction bases numbered 4, after V lost 3 bases and J lost 2 bases. The CDR3 loop spans 14 amino acids. Full variable domain (rest looked up from reference TRBV5-1 and TRBJ2-5): KAGVTQTPRYLIKTRGQQVTLSCSPISGHRSVSWYQQTPGQGLQFLFEYFSETQRNKGNFPGRFSGRQFSNSRSEMNVSTLELGDSALYLCASSWWTSQETQYFGPGTRLLVL.

This clonotype was recorded at least ten times. The V call is TRBV7-9, the J call TRBJ2-5; 7 bases agree with TRBD2. The CDR3 is 15 residues long. The germline V gene encodes CDR1 SEHNR and CDR2 FQNEAQ (reference sequence). Losses at the gene ends were 0 bases for V and 5 bases for J; bases not matched to a gene: 6. CDR3: CASSLAGLVGETQYF. As DNA, the CDR3 is TGTGCCAGCAGCTTAGCCGGACTAGTTGGCGAGACCCAGTACTTC. Full variable domain (missing parts from reference TRBV7-9 and TRBJ2-5): DTGVSQNPRHKITKRGQNVTFRCDPISEHNRLYWYRQTLGQGPEFLTYFQNEAQLEKSRLLSDRFSAERPKGSFSTLEIQRTEQGDSAMYLCASSLAGLVGETQYFGPGTRLLVL.

This clonotype was detected a few times. The chain carries TRBV10-2 and TRBJ1-2; D gene uncertain. This CDR3 spans 15 amino acids. The V end lost 2 bases, the J end lost 5 bases, and 15 bases lay between the germline ends. From germline, CDR1 is WSHSY and CDR2 SAAADI. Written as DNA, the CDR3 is TGCGCCAGCAGTGAGCCGACACCGTTACCTTATGGCTACACCTTC. Amino acids: CASSEPTPLPYGYTF.

This clonotype was detected only a few times. The rearrangement uses TRBV5-1 and TRBJ2-1; weak D call: TRBD1 (5 bases). Germline V CDR1 and CDR2: SGHRS, YFSETQ. The V end was cut by 4 bases, the J end by 7 bases, with 15 bases between. This CDR3 comprises 14 residues. The CDR3 protein is CASSPPPGQNEQFF. The CDR3 DNA reads TGCGCCAGCAGCCCCCCGCCTGGACAAAATGAGCAGTTCTTC.

This rearrangement joins TRBV5-1 to TRBJ2-7; tentatively, D is TRBD1 (5 bases). Germline V gives CDR1 SGHRS, CDR2 YFSETQ. The ends were cut back, 1 base at V and 2 bases at J, with 7 bases in the middle. The CDR3 extends over 13 amino acids. The CDR3 spells CASSLRGPYEQYF. Here the CDR3 DNA reads TGCGCCAGCAGCTTGAGGGGTCCCTACGAGCAGTACTTC. Full variable domain (remainder filled in from reference TRBV5-1 and TRBJ2-7): KAGVTQTPRYLIKTRGQQVTLSCSPISGHRSVSWYQQTPGQGLQFLFEYFSETQRNKGNFPGRFSGRQFSNSRSEMNVSTLELGDSALYLCASSLRGPYEQYFGPGTRLTVT.

The chain is built from TRBV9 and TRBJ2-6, with D unresolved. Trimming stripped 0 bases from V and 1 base from J, with 5 bases between. The germline V gene has CDR1 SGDLS and CDR2 YYNGEE. CDR3 size: 15 residues. Here the CDR3 reads CASSVVMSGANVLTF. The CDR3, as DNA: TGTGCCAGCAGCGTAGTTATGTCTGGGGCCAACGTCCTGACTTTC.

This rearrangement joins TRBV5-7 to TRBJ2-7; 8 bases match TRBD1. TRBV5-7 is known as an ORF, though its function is uncertain. This CDR3 has 16 residues. The ends lost 4 bases at V and 0 bases at J; junction bases unmatched: 9. CDR3 bases: TGTGCCAGCAGCCAGATCCGACAGGGGACCTCCTACGAGCAGTACTTC. Amino acid sequence: CASSQIRQGTSYEQYF.

This chain joins TRBV7-9 and TRBJ2-1; perhaps TRBD2 as D (6 bases). Germline V gene lookup returns CDR1 SEHNR and CDR2 FQNEAQ (reference sequence). The V end was cut by 4 bases, the J end by 10 bases, with 20 bases between. This CDR3 region has 15 residues. This chain's CDR3 is CASSYPGLPEIEQFF. DNA of the CDR3: TGTGCCAGCAGCTACCCGGGACTCCCTGAAATCGAGCAGTTCTTC.

The gene calls are TRBV20-1 and TRBJ2-7, with D perhaps TRBD2 (6 bases). Germline CDR1 reads DFQATT; CDR2 reads SNEGSKA (reference sequence). The CDR3 is 12 residues long. V shed 5 bases and J shed 2 bases, with 10 bases lying between them. In DNA, the CDR3 is TGCAGTGCTTCTACGGGGGCCTACGAGCAGTACTTC. Translating it yields CSASTGAYEQYF.

This clonotype showed up many times. The chain has TRBV4-1 and TRBJ1-1, with unresolved D. Germline CDR1 is MGHRA and CDR2 is YSYEKL. The V end lost 0 bases, the J end lost 2 bases, and 10 bases lay between the germline ends. The CDR3 contains 15 residues. The CDR3: CASSQDHGLNTEAFF. Written as DNA, the CDR3 is TGCGCCAGCAGCCAAGATCACGGACTAAACACTGAAGCTTTCTTT.

The chain combines TRBV7-9 with TRBJ1-2, with D perhaps matching TRBD1 (6 bases). CDR3 length: 12 amino acids. CDR1 and CDR2 from the germline V gene are SEHNR and FQNEAQ (reference sequence). The V and J ends lost 3 bases and 4 bases respectively, with 6 bases between them. The DNA for the CDR3 is TGTGCCAGCAGCTTGGACAGCTATGGCTACACCTTC. Protein: CASSLDSYGYTF.

This clonotype came up a few times. V and J are TRBV5-4 and TRBJ1-2, with D perhaps matching TRBD1 (6 bases). The germline V and J ends were trimmed by 4 bases and 6 bases, with 16 bases remaining between them. CDR1 is SGHNT and CDR2 is YYREEE in the germline V gene (reference sequence). The CDR3 consists of 14 residues. The CDR3 DNA reads as TGTGCCAGCAGCCGTTGGGCAGGGGAAGATGGCTACACCTTC. Protein sequence: CASSRWAGEDGYTF.

The chain has TRBV2 and TRBJ1-6, with a possible D match to TRBD1 (5 bases). Trimming stripped 3 bases from V and 10 bases from J, with 13 bases between. The length of the CDR3 is 14 residues. Germline values: CDR1 SNHLY, CDR2 FYNNEI. CDR3 sequence: CASSDLGERSPLHF. In DNA, the CDR3 is TGTGCCAGCAGTGATCTGGGGGAGAGGTCACCCCTCCACTTT.

This clonotype was counted a few times. This chain uses TRBV6-1 with TRBJ1-4, with D hard to call. V was trimmed by 1 base and J by 3 bases, leaving 9 bases between them. The CDR3 loop spans 15 amino acids. The V gene's germline CDR1 is MNHNS and CDR2 SASEGT. The CDR3 sequence: CASSEGTAANEKLFF. The CDR3 DNA follows: TGTGCCAGCAGTGAAGGAACAGCAGCTAATGAAAAACTGTTTTTT.

The DNA of the CDR3 is TGTGCCAGCAGCGTAGGTTTGCAGAACTATGGCTACACCTTC. It encodes CASSVGLQNYGYTF. V and J are TRBV9 and TRBJ1-2; D uncertain. The CDR3 has 14 residues. Trimming left V 0 bases short and J 2 bases short, with 8 bases between. Germline CDR1 SGDLS, CDR2 YYNGEE.

This clonotype was seen repeatedly, ten times or more. The CDR3 sequence is CASSQDQGTPRGNEQFF. Written as DNA, the CDR3 is TGCGCCAGCAGCCAAGACCAGGGAACTCCGAGGGGCAATGAGCAGTTCTTC. V is TRBV4-1 and J is TRBJ2-1; D may be TRBD1 or TRBD2 (5 bases each). CDR1 MGHRA and CDR2 YSYEKL come from the germline V gene. CDR3 length: 17 residues. The germline V and J ends were trimmed by 0 bases and 6 bases, with 18 bases remaining between them.

There are a few counts of this clonotype. The chain combines TRBV28 with TRBJ1-1; 9 positions agree with TRBD1. The CDR3 spans 14 residues. The V gene end was trimmed by 8 bases and the J gene end by 2 bases; junction bases not matched to a gene: 6. CDR1 is MDHEN, CDR2 SYDVKM, per germline. The CDR3 protein is CASAFTGGNTEAFF. CDR3 bases: TGTGCCAGCGCCTTTACAGGGGGCAACACTGAAGCTTTCTTT.